This T cell receptor beta chain was captured in a study of early T cells in non-severe SARS-CoV-2 infection. Study-level background: Sequenced material consisted of bulk RNA (from unsorted whole blood), and chains were unpaired.

Attachment of unique molecular identifiers to individual cDNA molecules was performed. TCRdb independently ran MiXCR on the 5' RACE reads; one entry per CDR3 protein. The data hold more than 60,000 distinct CDR3 sequences, with 4.9% observed a single time. The CDR3 is made up of 14 amino acids. V gave up 7 bases and J gave up 0 bases, with 11 bases separating them. In germline, CDR1 is SGHNT, CDR2 YYREEE (reference sequence). This clonotype was picked up a small number of times. This rearrangement joins TRBV5-4 to TRBJ2-1, with unresolved D. The source of this sequence is an adult who was a healthcare worker with PCR-confirmed SARS-CoV-2 infection or an uninfected control (not recorded which). Sequenced: whole blood. CDR3 sequence: CASVPDPSYNEQFF. CDR3 bases: TGTGCCAGCGTCCCGGACCCCTCCTACAATGAGCAGTTCTTC.